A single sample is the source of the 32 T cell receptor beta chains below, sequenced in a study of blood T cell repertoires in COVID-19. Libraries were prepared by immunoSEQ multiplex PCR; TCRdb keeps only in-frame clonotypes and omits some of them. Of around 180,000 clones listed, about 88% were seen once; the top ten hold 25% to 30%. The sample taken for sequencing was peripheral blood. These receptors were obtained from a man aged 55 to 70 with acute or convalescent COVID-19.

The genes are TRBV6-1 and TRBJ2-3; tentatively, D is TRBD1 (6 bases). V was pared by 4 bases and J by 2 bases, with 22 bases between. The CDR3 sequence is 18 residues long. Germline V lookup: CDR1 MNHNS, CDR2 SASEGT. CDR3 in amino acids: CASSGRGWSQSFTDTQYF. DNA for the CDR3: TGTGCCAGCAGTGGCAGGGGTTGGTCGCAGTCGTTCACAGATACGCAGTATTTT.

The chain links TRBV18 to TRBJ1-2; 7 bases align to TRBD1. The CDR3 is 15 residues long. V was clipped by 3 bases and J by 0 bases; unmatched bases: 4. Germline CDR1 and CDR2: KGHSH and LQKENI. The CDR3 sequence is CASSPTGTANYGYTF. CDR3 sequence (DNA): TGTGCCAGCTCACCCACCGGGACAGCTAACTATGGCTACACCTTC.

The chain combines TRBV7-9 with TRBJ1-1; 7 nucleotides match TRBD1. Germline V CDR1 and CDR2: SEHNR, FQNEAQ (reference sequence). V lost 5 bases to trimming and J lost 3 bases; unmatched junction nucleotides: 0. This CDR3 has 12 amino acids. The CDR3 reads CASSTGDTEAFF. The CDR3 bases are TGTGCCAGCAGCACAGGGGACACTGAAGCTTTCTTT.

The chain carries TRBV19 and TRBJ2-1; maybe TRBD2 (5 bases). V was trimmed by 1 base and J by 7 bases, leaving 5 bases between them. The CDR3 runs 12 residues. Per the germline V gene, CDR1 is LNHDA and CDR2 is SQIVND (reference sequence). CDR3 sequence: CASSIGGNEQFF. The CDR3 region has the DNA TGTGCCAGTAGTATAGGAGGGAATGAGCAGTTCTTC.

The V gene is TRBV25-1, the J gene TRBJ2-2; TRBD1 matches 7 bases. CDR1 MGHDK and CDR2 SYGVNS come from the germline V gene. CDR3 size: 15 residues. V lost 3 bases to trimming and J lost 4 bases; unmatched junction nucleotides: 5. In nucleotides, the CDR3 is TGTGCCAGCAGTGACGACAGGGCGGTCACCGGGGAGCTGTTTTTT. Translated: CASSDDRAVTGELFF. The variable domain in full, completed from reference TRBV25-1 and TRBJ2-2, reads EADIYQTPRYLVIGTGKKITLECSQTMGHDKMYWYQQDPGMELHLIHYSYGVNSTEKGDLSSESTVSRIRTEHFPLTLESARPSHTSQYLCASSDDRAVTGELFFGEGSRLTVL.

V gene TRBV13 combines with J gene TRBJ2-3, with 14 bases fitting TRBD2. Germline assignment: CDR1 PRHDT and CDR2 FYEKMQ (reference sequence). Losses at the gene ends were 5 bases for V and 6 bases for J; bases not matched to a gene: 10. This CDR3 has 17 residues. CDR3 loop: CASSRKGLAGGGDTQYF. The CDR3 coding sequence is TGTGCCAGCAGCCGGAAAGGACTAGCGGGGGGCGGGGATACGCAGTATTTT.

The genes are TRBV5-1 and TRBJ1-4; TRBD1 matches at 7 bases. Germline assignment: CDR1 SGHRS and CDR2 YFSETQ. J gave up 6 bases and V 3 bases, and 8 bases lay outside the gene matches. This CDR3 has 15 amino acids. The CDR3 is CASSSERDSDEKLFF. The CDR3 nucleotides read TGCGCCAGCAGCTCGGAACGGGACAGCGATGAAAAACTGTTTTTT.

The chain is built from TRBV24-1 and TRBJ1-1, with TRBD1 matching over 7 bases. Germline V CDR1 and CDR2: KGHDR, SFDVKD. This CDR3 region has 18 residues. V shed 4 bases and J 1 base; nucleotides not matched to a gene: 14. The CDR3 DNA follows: TGTGCCACCAGTGACCCGCCCTCAGGGGGTCCTAGGAACACTGAAGCTTTCTTT. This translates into CATSDPPSGGPRNTEAFF.

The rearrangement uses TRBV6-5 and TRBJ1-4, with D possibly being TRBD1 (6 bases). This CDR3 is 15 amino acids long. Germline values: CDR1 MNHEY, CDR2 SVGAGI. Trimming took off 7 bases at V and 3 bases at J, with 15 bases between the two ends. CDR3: CASTQGGPPNEKLFF. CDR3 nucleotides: TGTGCCAGCACTCAAGGGGGACCGCCTAATGAAAAACTGTTTTTT.

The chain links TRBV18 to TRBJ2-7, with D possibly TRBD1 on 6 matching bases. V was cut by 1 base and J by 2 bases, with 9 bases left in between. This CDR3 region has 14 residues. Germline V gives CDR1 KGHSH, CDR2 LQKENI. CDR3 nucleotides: TGTGCCAGCTCACCACGACAGGATACCTACGAGCAGTACGTC. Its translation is CASSPRQDTYEQYV.

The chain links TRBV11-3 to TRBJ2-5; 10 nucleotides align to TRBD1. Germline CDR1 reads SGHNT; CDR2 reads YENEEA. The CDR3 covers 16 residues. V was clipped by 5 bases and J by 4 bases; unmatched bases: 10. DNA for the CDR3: TGTGCCAGCAGCCGAGCCGGGACAGGGGTTATAGAGACCCAGTACTTC. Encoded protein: CASSRAGTGVIETQYF.

The CDR3 here is CAVQGTGSNYGYTF. The CDR3 nucleotides read TGTGCCGTTCAAGGGACAGGGTCTAACTATGGCTACACCTTC. The genes are TRBV10-3 and TRBJ1-2; TRBD1 aligns across 9 bases. V trimming: 11 bases; J trimming: 0 bases; junction bases outside the gene matches: 7. The CDR3 covers 14 residues. Germline V gives CDR1 ENHRY, CDR2 SYGVKD.

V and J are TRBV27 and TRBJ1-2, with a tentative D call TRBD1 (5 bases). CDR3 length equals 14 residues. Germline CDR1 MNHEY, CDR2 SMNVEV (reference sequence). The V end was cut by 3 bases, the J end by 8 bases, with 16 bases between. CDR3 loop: CASSFSGEGWGYTF. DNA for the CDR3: TGTGCCAGCAGTTTCTCGGGGGAGGGTTGGGGCTACACCTTC.

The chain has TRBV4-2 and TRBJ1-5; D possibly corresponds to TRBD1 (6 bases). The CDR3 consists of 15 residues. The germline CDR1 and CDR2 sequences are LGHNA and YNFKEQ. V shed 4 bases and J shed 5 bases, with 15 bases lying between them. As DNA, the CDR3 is TGTGCCAGCAGCCCACGAGGGGGGGTTGATCAGCCCCAGCATTTT. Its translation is CASSPRGGVDQPQHF.

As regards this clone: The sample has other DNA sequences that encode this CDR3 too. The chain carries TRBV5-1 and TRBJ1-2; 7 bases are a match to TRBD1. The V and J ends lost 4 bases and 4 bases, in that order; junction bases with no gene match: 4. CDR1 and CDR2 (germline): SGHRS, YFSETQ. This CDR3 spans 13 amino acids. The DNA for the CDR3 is TGCGCCAGCAGCCCTGGGACAGCCTATGGCTACACCTTC. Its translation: CASSPGTAYGYTF.

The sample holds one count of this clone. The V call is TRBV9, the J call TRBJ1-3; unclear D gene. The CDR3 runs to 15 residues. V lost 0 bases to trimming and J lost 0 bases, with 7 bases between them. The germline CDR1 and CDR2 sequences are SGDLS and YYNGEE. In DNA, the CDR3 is TGTGCCAGCAGCGTAGAAGTCGGCTCTGGAAACACCATATATTTT. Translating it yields CASSVEVGSGNTIYF.

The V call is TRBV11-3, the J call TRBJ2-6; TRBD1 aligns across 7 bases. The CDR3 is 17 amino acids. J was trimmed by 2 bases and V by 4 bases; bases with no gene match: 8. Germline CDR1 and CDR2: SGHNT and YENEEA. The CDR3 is CASSSRTGPPGANVLTF. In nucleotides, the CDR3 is TGTGCCAGCAGCTCCCGGACAGGCCCACCTGGGGCCAACGTCCTGACTTTC. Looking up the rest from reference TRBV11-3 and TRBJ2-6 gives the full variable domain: EAGVVQSPRYKIIEKKQPVAFWCNPISGHNTLYWYLQNLGQGPELLIRYENEEAVDDSQLPKDRFSAERLKGVDSTLKIQPAELGDSAVYLCASSSRTGPPGANVLTFGAGSRLTVL.

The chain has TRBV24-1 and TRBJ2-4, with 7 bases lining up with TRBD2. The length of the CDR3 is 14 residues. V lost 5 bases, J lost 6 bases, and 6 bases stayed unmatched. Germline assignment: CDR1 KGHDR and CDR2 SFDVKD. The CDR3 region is CATSAGGSRNIQYF. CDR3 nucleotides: TGTGCCACCAGTGCCGGGGGGTCTAGAAACATTCAGTACTTC.

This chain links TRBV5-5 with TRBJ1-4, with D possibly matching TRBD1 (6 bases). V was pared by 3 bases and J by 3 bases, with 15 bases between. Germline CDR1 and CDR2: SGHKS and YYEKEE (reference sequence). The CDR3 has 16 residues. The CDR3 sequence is CASSYLPGAPNEKLFF. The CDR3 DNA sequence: TGTGCCAGCAGCTACCTGCCAGGGGCGCCTAATGAAAAACTGTTTTTT.

The CDR3 nucleotides are TGTGCCAGTAGTATATCCGCGGGACTGATTTACGAGCAGTACTTC. This gives the protein CASSISAGLIYEQYF. The chain has TRBV19 and TRBJ2-7, with a tentative D call TRBD2 (6 bases). V was shortened by 2 bases and J by 4 bases, with 15 bases between the two germline ends. Germline V gene data show CDR1 as LNHDA and CDR2 as SQIVND (reference sequence). This CDR3 has 15 amino acids.

The CDR3 region has the DNA TGTGCCTGGAGTTTAGCCCGACAGGGATCTGGCTACACCTTC. It is translated as CAWSLARQGSGYTF. The chain combines TRBV30 with TRBJ1-2; 7 bases line up with TRBD1. The V gene end was trimmed by 2 bases and the J gene end by 7 bases; junction bases not matched to a gene: 10. Germline CDR1 is GTSNPN and CDR2 is SVGIG (reference sequence). This CDR3 region has 14 residues.

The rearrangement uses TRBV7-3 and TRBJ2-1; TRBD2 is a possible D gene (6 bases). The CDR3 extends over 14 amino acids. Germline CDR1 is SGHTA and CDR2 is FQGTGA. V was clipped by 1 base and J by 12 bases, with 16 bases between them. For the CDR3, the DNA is TGTGCCAGCAGCTTAAATGACGGCTGGAGGGGGCAGTTCTTC. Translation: CASSLNDGWRGQFF.

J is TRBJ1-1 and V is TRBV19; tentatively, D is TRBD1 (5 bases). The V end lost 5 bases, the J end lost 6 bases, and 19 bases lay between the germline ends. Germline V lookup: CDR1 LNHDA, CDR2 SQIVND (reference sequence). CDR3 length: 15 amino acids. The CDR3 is CASSLAGPRGAEAFF. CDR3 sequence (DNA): TGTGCCAGTAGTCTGGCCGGGCCACGGGGGGCTGAAGCTTTCTTT.

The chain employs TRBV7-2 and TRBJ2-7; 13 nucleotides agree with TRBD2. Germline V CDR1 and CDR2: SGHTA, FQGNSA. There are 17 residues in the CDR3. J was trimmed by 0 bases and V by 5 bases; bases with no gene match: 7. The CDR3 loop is CASSLSRTSGSSYEQYF. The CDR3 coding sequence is TGTGCCAGCAGCCTTTCGAGGACTAGCGGGAGCTCCTACGAGCAGTACTTC.

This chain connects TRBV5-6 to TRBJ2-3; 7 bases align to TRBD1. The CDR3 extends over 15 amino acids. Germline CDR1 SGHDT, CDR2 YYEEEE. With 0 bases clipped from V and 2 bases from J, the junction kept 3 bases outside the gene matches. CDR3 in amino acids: CASSLEGTATDTQYF. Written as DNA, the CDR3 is TGTGCCAGCAGCTTGGAGGGGACAGCCACAGATACGCAGTATTTT.

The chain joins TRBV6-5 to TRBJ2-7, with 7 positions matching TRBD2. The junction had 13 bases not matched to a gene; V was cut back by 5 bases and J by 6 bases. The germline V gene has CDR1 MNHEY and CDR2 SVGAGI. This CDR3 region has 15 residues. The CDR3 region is CASSPGDSPGGEQYF. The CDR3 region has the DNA TGTGCCAGCAGTCCGGGGGATTCTCCGGGGGGCGAGCAGTACTTC.

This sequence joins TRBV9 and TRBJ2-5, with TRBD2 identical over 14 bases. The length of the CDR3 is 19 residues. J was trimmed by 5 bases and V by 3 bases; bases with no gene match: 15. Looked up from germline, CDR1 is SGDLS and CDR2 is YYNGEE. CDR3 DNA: TGTGCCAGCAGCGGGGGACTAGCGGGAGTTGGAGGGTCTGATGAGACCCAGTACTTC. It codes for CASSGGLAGVGGSDETQYF.

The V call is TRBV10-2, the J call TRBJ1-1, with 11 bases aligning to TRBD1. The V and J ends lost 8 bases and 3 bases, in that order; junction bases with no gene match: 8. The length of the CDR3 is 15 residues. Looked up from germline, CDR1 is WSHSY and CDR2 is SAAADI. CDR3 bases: TGCGCCAGCCGGACAGGGGGCGCGTCTTACACTGAAGCTTTCTTT. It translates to CASRTGGASYTEAFF.

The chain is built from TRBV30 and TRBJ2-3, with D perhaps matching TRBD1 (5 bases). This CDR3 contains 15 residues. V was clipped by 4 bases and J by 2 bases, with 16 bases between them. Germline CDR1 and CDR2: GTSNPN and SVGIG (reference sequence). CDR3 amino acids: CAWTLGTGHTDTQYF. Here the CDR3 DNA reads TGTGCCTGGACATTGGGAACAGGCCACACAGATACGCAGTATTTT.

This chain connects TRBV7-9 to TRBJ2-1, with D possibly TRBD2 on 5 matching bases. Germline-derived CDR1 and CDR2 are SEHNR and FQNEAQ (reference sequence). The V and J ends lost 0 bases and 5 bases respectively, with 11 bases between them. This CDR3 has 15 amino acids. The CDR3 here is CASSLALNGNNEQFF. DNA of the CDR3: TGTGCCAGCAGCTTAGCGCTAAACGGGAACAATGAGCAGTTCTTC.

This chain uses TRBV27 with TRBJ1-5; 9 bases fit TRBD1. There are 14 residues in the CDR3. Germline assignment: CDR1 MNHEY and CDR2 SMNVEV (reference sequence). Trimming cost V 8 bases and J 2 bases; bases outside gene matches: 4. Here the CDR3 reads CASGGQGGNQPQHF. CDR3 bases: TGTGCCAGCGGGGGACAGGGAGGCAATCAGCCCCAGCATTTT.

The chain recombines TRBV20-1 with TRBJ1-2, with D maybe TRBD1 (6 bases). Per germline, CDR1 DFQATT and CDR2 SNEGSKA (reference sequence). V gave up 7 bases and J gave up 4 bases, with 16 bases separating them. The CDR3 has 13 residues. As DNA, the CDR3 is TGCAGTGTTAGTACGACAGGCCGCTATGGCTACACCTTC. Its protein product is CSVSTTGRYGYTF.